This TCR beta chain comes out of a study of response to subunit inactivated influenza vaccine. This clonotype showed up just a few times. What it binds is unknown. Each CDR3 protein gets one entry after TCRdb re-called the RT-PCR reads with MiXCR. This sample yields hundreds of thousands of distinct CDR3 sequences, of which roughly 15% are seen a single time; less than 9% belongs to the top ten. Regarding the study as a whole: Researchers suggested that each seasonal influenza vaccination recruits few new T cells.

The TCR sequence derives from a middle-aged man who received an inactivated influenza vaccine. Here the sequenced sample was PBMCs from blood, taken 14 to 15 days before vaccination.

This CDR3 is CASSPTRGRNYGYTF. The CDR3 DNA is TGTGCCAGCAGCCCGACTCGGGGGAGGAACTATGGCTACACCTTC. The chain has TRBV9 and TRBJ1-2, with a possible D match to TRBD1 (5 bases). Trimming took off 4 bases at V and 2 bases at J, with 15 bases between the two ends. The CDR3 contains 15 residues. Germline-derived CDR1 and CDR2 are SGDLS and YYNGEE.